This TCR beta chain was obtained from a study of blood T cell repertoires in COVID-19. Study summary: Sources were T cells, B-cell-depleted T cells, or PBMCs; the material itself was cDNA or gDNA.

The authors' processing: By means of reference gene primer amplification, nucleated cell counts were estimated. The method was immunoSEQ multiplex PCR; TCRdb's version includes in-frame clones alone and lacks a portion of them. V, J and clone size derive from that table, while D and trimming were established from the DNA sequence. Here the sample spans about 100,000 clones, 80% to 90% being singletons. Germline V gene lookup returns CDR1 LGHDT and CDR2 YNNKEL (reference sequence). The CDR3 is 15 residues long. V shed 7 bases, J shed 3 bases, and the junction held 8 bases outside the gene matches. The source is a man aged 50-60 years with acute or convalescent COVID-19. Sample: peripheral blood. The chain combines TRBV3-1 (or the pseudogene TRBV3-2) with TRBJ2-7; TRBD1 matches at 11 bases. CDR3: CASKGRTGGFYEQYF. DNA for the CDR3: TGTGCCAGCAAGGGGAGGACAGGGGGCTTCTACGAGCAGTACTTC.